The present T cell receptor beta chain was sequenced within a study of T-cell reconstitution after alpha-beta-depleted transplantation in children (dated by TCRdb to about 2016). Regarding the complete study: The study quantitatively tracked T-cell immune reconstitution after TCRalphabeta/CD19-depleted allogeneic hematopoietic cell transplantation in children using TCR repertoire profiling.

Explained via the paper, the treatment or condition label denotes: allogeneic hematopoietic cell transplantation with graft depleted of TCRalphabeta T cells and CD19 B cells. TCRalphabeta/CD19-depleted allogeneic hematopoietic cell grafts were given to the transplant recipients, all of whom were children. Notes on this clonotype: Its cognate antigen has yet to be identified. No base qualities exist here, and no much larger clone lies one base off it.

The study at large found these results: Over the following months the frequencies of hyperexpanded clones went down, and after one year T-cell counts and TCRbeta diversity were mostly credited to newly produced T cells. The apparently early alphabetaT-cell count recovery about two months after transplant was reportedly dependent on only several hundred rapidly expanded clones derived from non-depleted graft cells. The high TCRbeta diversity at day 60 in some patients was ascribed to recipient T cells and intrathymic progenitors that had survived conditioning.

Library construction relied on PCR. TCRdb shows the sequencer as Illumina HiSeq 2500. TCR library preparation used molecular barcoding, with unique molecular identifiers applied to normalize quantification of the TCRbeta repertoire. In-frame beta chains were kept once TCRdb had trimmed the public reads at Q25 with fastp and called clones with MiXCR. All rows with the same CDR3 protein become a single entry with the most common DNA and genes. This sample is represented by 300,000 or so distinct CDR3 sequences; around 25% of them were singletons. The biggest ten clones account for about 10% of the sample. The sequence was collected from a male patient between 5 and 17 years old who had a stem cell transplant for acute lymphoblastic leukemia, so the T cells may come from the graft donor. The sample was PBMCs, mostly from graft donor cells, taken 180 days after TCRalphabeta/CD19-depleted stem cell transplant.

The encoded CDR3 is CASNKGLAGNPSTDTQYF. The DNA sequence reads TGTGCCAGCAACAAGGGACTAGCGGGGAACCCTAGCACAGATACGCAGTATTTT. The chain links TRBV9 with TRBJ2-3, with 13 bases matching TRBD2. After removal of 6 bases from V and 0 bases from J, the junction retains 10 bases not matched to a gene. Including the terminal cysteine and phenylalanine, the CDR3 comprises 18 residues. Just CDR3 DNA is preserved here, 54 bases in frame from base 1. CDR1 and CDR2 are drawn from the germline V gene: SGDLS, YYNGEE.